This entry is about one T cell receptor beta chain. Per germline, CDR1 LGHNA and CDR2 YNFKEQ. V lost 0 bases, J lost 4 bases, and 11 bases stayed unmatched. CDR3 length equals 18 residues. Clones were read by immunoSEQ multiplex PCR, and TCRdb kept only the in-frame ones, dropping some. The repertoire holds roughly 140,000 clones, with more than 80% as singletons. This sample was included in a study of T cell responses to AZD1222 COVID-19 vaccine. The sequence was obtained from an adult who received the AZD1222 COVID-19 vaccine. Here the sequenced sample was peripheral blood, taken 28 days after the second AZD1222 dose. The chain uses TRBV4-2 and TRBJ2-3; 9 bases agree with TRBD2. In DNA, the CDR3 is TGTGCCAGCAGCCAAGACCACAGATACGGGACTAGCCCAGATACGCAGTATTTT. Translation gives CASSQDHRYGTSPDTQYF.